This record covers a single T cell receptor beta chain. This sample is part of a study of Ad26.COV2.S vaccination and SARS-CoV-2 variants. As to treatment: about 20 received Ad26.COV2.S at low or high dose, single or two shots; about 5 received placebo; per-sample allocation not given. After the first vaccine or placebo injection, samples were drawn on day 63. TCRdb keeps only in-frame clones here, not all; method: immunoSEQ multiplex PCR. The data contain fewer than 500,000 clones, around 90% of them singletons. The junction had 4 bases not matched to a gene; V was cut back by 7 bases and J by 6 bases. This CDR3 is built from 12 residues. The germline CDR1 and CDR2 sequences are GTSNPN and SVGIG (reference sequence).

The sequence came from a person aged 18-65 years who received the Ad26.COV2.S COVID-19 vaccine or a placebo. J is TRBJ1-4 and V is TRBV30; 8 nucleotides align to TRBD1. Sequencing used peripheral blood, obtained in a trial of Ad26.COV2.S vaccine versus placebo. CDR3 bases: TGTGCCTCAGGGGGCTTGGATGAAAAACTGTTTTTT. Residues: CASGGLDEKLFF.